This passage covers 26 T cell receptor beta chains from one sample sequenced in a study of blood T cell repertoires in COVID-19. This table comes from immunoSEQ multiplex PCR, and its TCRdb copy is limited to in-frame clones, with some not included. The table lists roughly 120,000 clones, roughly nine tenths of them singletons. The sequenced material came from peripheral blood. These receptors originate from a man in his 70s who had recovered from COVID-19.

This chain joins TRBV5-4 and TRBJ1-2; 7 nucleotides align to TRBD1. V dropped 2 bases and J dropped 8; count of bases not matched to a gene: 3. The V gene's germline CDR1 is SGHNT and CDR2 YYREEE (reference sequence). The CDR3 consists of 12 residues. In DNA form, the CDR3 reads TGTGCCAGCAGCTTTAAGGGGGCAGGCTACACCTTC. Translating gives CASSFKGAGYTF.

CDR3 sequence: CASSFSPRVEANYGYTF. The CDR3 region has the DNA TGCGCCAGCAGCTTTAGTCCCAGGGTTGAAGCTAACTATGGCTACACCTTC. This chain links TRBV5-1 with TRBJ1-2, with D possibly TRBD1 on 5 matching bases. The CDR3 spans 17 residues. V was shortened by 2 bases and J by 0 bases, with 17 bases between the two germline ends. Germline CDR1 is SGHRS and CDR2 is YFSETQ.

The rearrangement uses TRBV9 and TRBJ1-6; weak D call: TRBD1 (5 bases). The CDR3 extends over 15 amino acids. V dropped 2 bases and J dropped 5 bases, with 11 bases sitting between them. Per the germline V gene, CDR1 is SGDLS and CDR2 is YYNGEE. In DNA, the CDR3 is TGTGCCAGCAGCGTCGGGGGGTCTGATAATTCACCCCTCCACTTT. It encodes CASSVGGSDNSPLHF.

This clone has a single count. The chain recombines TRBV18 with TRBJ2-1, with TRBD2 identical over 12 bases. This CDR3 contains 18 residues. Unmatched junction bases numbered 7, after V lost 4 bases and J lost 0 bases. Germline values: CDR1 KGHSH, CDR2 LQKENI. The CDR3 region is CASSLFASGRGSYNEQFF. For the CDR3, the DNA is TGTGCCAGCTCACTCTTTGCTAGCGGGAGGGGCTCCTACAATGAGCAGTTCTTC.

The rearrangement joins TRBV5-1 to TRBJ2-2, with a tentative D call TRBD2 (6 bases). Germline lookup yields CDR1 SGHRS and CDR2 YFSETQ. V was clipped by 3 bases and J by 4 bases, with 7 bases between them. The CDR3 extends over 13 amino acids. The chain's CDR3 is CASSWDFTGELFF. The CDR3 DNA reads as TGCGCCAGCAGCTGGGACTTCACCGGGGAGCTGTTTTTT.

This clone was recorded only once. CDR3: CASSVGETPLPLHF. The DNA of the CDR3 is TGTGCCAGCAGCGTAGGCGAAACCCCATTGCCCCTCCACTTT. The chain uses TRBV9 and TRBJ1-6; D is undetermined. The CDR3 is made up of 14 amino acids. Per germline, CDR1 SGDLS and CDR2 YYNGEE. Trimming shortened V by 0 bases and J by 13 bases, and 14 bases separated the two germline ends.

V gene TRBV14 combines with J gene TRBJ2-7; TRBD2 matches at 13 bases. The germline V gene encodes CDR1 SGHDN and CDR2 FVKESK. Losses at the gene ends were 4 bases for V and 0 bases for J; bases not matched to a gene: 3. The length of the CDR3 is 16 residues. CDR3 protein: CASSRGLAGNSYEQYF. CDR3 nucleotide sequence: TGTGCCAGCAGCCGGGGACTAGCGGGGAACTCCTACGAGCAGTACTTC.

The chain recombines TRBV7-9 with TRBJ1-5; D is perhaps TRBD1 (5 bases). Per the germline V gene, CDR1 is SEHNR and CDR2 is FQNEAQ (reference sequence). The CDR3 is 14 amino acids. V was clipped by 2 bases and J by 1 base, with 6 bases between them. The CDR3 sequence: CASSLQGSNQPQHF. DNA for the CDR3: TGTGCCAGCAGCTTACAGGGAAGCAATCAGCCCCAGCATTTT.

The V gene is TRBV6-5, the J gene TRBJ1-4; a possible D gene is TRBD1 (6 bases). V was shortened by 8 bases and J by 8 bases, with 21 bases between the two germline ends. This CDR3 spans 15 amino acids. Germline loops: CDR1 MNHEY, CDR2 SVGAGI. In nucleotides, the CDR3 is TGTGCCAGCCGCCAGGGGTGGGGGGGATCGGAAAAACTGTTTTTT. Amino acid sequence: CASRQGWGGSEKLFF.

The chain carries TRBV5-5 and TRBJ1-3; D remains ambiguous. Germline CDR1 is SGHKS and CDR2 is YYEKEE (reference sequence). The V and J ends lost 4 bases and 4 bases respectively, with 15 bases between them. This CDR3 is 15 amino acids long. In DNA form, the CDR3 reads TGTGCCAGCAGCCGTCCTGGGCAAACCGGAAACACCATATATTTT. Translated: CASSRPGQTGNTIYF.

This chain links TRBV5-1 with TRBJ2-7; the D gene is possibly TRBD1 (5 bases). The V gene's germline CDR1 is SGHRS and CDR2 YFSETQ. This CDR3 contains 15 residues. The V and J ends lost 0 bases and 3 bases respectively, with 13 bases between them. DNA for the CDR3: TGCGCCAGCAGCTTGGAAGGGGCGCCAGGCTACGAGCAGTACTTC. Translation: CASSLEGAPGYEQYF.

This clone was seen a single time. The J gene is TRBJ2-3, the V gene TRBV4-2; maybe TRBD1 (5 bases). The V and J ends lost 5 bases and 4 bases respectively, with 10 bases between them. From germline, CDR1 is LGHNA and CDR2 YNFKEQ. The CDR3 runs to 13 residues. CDR3 coding DNA: TGTGCCAGCAGCTCTAGGGGCGCAGATACGCAGTATTTT. This encodes CASSSRGADTQYF.

This clone appeared once. The V and J genes are TRBV7-3 and TRBJ2-5; D ambiguous. This CDR3 is built from 13 residues. V gave up 5 bases and J gave up 9 bases, with 16 bases separating them. In germline, CDR1 is SGHTA, CDR2 FQGTGA. In DNA form, the CDR3 reads TGTGCCAGCAGCCCCCTACCGAGACAACCCCAGTACTTC. It encodes CASSPLPRQPQYF.

The rearrangement links TRBV29-1 to TRBJ2-7; 10 bases are a match to TRBD2. There are 14 residues in the CDR3. J gave up 5 bases and V 8 bases, and 12 bases lay outside the gene matches. Germline V gene data show CDR1 as SQVTM and CDR2 as ANQGSEA. In DNA, the CDR3 is TGCAGCTGTCTTCTAGCGGGAGAGACCCACGAGCAGTACTTC. It codes for CSCLLAGETHEQYF.

The rearrangement joins TRBV6-5 to TRBJ1-1, with a weak D call TRBD1 (6 bases). V lost 0 bases, J lost 5 bases, and 13 bases lay in between. Germline-derived CDR1 and CDR2 are MNHEY and SVGAGI. This CDR3 comprises 15 residues. In DNA form, the CDR3 reads TGTGCCAGCAGTTACTCGTGGGTAGGGGGAACTGAAGCTTTCTTT. It encodes CASSYSWVGGTEAFF.

The rearrangement joins TRBV7-3 to TRBJ2-5; D is possibly TRBD2 (5 bases). This CDR3 comprises 16 residues. The V gene's germline CDR1 is SGHTA and CDR2 FQGTGA. V was trimmed by 5 bases and J by 1 base, leaving 17 bases between them. CDR3 residues: CASSPGVDSSQETQYF. As DNA, the CDR3 is TGTGCCAGCAGCCCCGGGGTAGATTCCTCCCAAGAGACCCAGTACTTC.

The V and J genes are TRBV4-1 and TRBJ2-7, with D unclear. Trimming shortened V by 4 bases and J by 1 base, and 11 bases separated the two germline ends. The CDR3 runs to 14 residues. Germline loops: CDR1 MGHRA, CDR2 YSYEKL. CDR3 in amino acids: CASSPEVESYEQYF. In DNA, the CDR3 is TGCGCCAGCAGCCCCGAGGTGGAGTCCTACGAGCAGTACTTC.

The chain employs TRBV2 and TRBJ2-1; D might be TRBD1 (5 bases). Germline CDR1 and CDR2: SNHLY and FYNNEI. This CDR3 contains 14 residues. V was shortened by 6 bases and J by 3 bases, with 12 bases between the two germline ends. The chain's CDR3 is CASRGDRIYNEQFF. CDR3 DNA sequence: TGTGCCAGCAGAGGCGACAGAATCTACAATGAGCAGTTCTTC. Using reference TRBV2 and TRBJ2-1 for the parts outside the CDR3, the full variable domain is EPEVTQTPSHQVTQMGQEVILRCVPISNHLYFYWYRQILGQKVEFLVSFYNNEISEKSEIFDDQFSVERPDGSNFTLKIRSTKLEDSAMYFCASRGDRIYNEQFFGPGTRLTVL.

A single count supports this clone. The V call is TRBV6-5, the J call TRBJ2-7, with TRBD1 matching over 8 bases. Germline V CDR1 and CDR2: MNHEY, SVGAGI. Trimming cost V 6 bases and J 2 bases; bases outside gene matches: 3. The CDR3 extends over 13 amino acids. The CDR3 bases are TGTGCCAGCAGCAGACAGGGGACCTACGAGCAGTACTTC. It yields the protein CASSRQGTYEQYF.

The chain joins TRBV19 to TRBJ2-7, with D possibly matching TRBD1 (5 bases). Germline V lookup: CDR1 LNHDA, CDR2 SQIVND (reference sequence). CDR3 length: 14 amino acids. V lost 5 bases, J lost 7 bases, and 18 bases lay in between. The CDR3 region has the DNA TGTGCCAGTAGTTCCCGCCCAGGGCCTCGGGAGCAGTACTTC. Translated: CASSSRPGPREQYF.

CDR3 bases: TGCAGCGTTGAAGGGTCGATGACGGGTGAAAAACTGTTTTTT. Its translation: CSVEGSMTGEKLFF. This chain connects TRBV29-1 to TRBJ1-4, with D unclear. Germline CDR1 reads SQVTM; CDR2 reads ANQGSEA. The V gene lost 1 base and the J gene lost 7 bases, with 13 bases spanning the gap. The length of the CDR3 is 14 residues.

This sequence joins TRBV21-1 and TRBJ2-7; the tabulated D call, TRBD1, remains unverified against the DNA. TRBV21-1 is shown as a pseudogene. The CDR3 spans 13 residues. CDR3 bases: TGTGCCAGCAGCAAAACCCAGGGGGACGAGCAGTACTTC. Protein sequence: CASSKTQGDEQYF.

The chain combines TRBV3-1 (or the pseudogene TRBV3-2) with TRBJ2-2, with D tentatively TRBD2 (6 bases). The CDR3 is made up of 15 amino acids. CDR1 and CDR2 (germline): LGHDT, YNNKEL (reference sequence). The V and J ends lost 2 bases and 7 bases respectively, with 14 bases between them. CDR3 in amino acids: CASSQPGTGLGELFF. The CDR3 DNA sequence: TGTGCCAGCAGCCAACCCGGGACGGGACTCGGGGAGCTGTTTTTT.

The rearrangement joins TRBV3-1 (or the pseudogene TRBV3-2) to TRBJ2-1, with D maybe TRBD2 (5 bases). This CDR3 contains 15 residues. The V and J ends lost 1 base and 6 bases respectively, with 13 bases between them. Germline CDR1 LGHDT, CDR2 YNNKEL (reference sequence). In DNA, the CDR3 is TGTGCCAGCAGCCAAGCCGGCGGGCTAGCCAATGAGCAGTTCTTC. Translating it yields CASSQAGGLANEQFF.

The V and J genes are TRBV5-1 and TRBJ1-2; 10 bases agree with TRBD1. The CDR3 contains 14 residues. Germline CDR1 reads SGHRS; CDR2 reads YFSETQ. After removal of 5 bases from V and 8 bases from J, the junction contained 9 bases not matched to a gene. CDR3 sequence reads: CASRPGTGDEGYTF. The CDR3 nucleotides are TGCGCCAGCAGACCCGGGACAGGGGACGAGGGCTACACCTTC.

The rearrangement uses TRBV24-1 and TRBJ2-5; 10 bases are a match to TRBD1. The CDR3 runs to 16 residues. Germline V gene sequence: CDR1 KGHDR, CDR2 SFDVKD. The J segment lost 6 bases and the V segment lost 3 bases, leaving 9 bases of the junction unmatched. Written as DNA, the CDR3 is TGTGCCACCAGTGATCCGACAGGGGGCCGGCGACAGACCCAGTACTTC. It yields the protein CATSDPTGGRRQTQYF.